This entry concerns a single T cell receptor beta chain. Germline V lookup: CDR1 GTSNPN, CDR2 SVGIG (reference sequence). The CDR3 extends over 14 amino acids. V was pared by 4 bases and J by 2 bases, with 12 bases between. These data come from a study of blood T cell repertoires in COVID-19. In the study overall: Italy, Spain and the United States were the sources of the convalescent and acute COVID-19 samples. In each case, the material was cDNA or gDNA derived from T cells, B-cell-depleted T cells, or PBMCs.

Study processing details: By means of reference gene primer amplification, nucleated cell counts were estimated. Data came from immunoSEQ multiplex PCR; TCRdb stores just in-frame clones and leaves some out. That table furnishes V, J and clone size, whereas the DNA furnished D and trimming. There are 95,000 to 100,000 clones in the sample; about nine tenths occur only once, and 15% to 20% lies in the top ten. The chain recombines TRBV30 with TRBJ1-3, with D possibly being TRBD1 (5 bases). Sequences were obtained from peripheral blood. The clonotype comes from a man aged 45-60 years with acute or convalescent COVID-19. In DNA form, the CDR3 reads TGTGCCTGGAACAAGGGACTGGCTGGAAACACCATATATTTT. It encodes CAWNKGLAGNTIYF.